Each of the 13 T cell receptor beta chains below was sequenced from the same sample in a study of blood T cell repertoires in COVID-19. Libraries were prepared by immunoSEQ multiplex PCR; TCRdb keeps only in-frame clonotypes and omits some of them. The sample holds some 100,000 clones, around four fifths seen once. The sequencing sample was made of peripheral blood. These TCRs come from a woman aged 60-70 years with acute or convalescent COVID-19.

The chain joins TRBV9 to TRBJ1-5; TRBD1 aligns across 7 bases. Trimming removed 0 bases from V and 5 bases from J; junction bases left unmatched: 5. The CDR3 loop spans 15 amino acids. The V gene's germline CDR1 is SGDLS and CDR2 YYNGEE. Written as DNA, the CDR3 is TGTGCCAGCAGCGTAGGAGGACAGGACGATCAGCCCCAGCATTTT. As protein: CASSVGGQDDQPQHF.

The CDR3 sequence is CASSSPATRTGNGYTF. The DNA of the CDR3 is TGTGCCAGCAGTTCACCCGCAACTAGGACAGGGAACGGCTACACCTTC. The chain joins TRBV28 to TRBJ1-2; 8 bases fit TRBD1. Germline CDR1 and CDR2: MDHEN and SYDVKM. V lost 4 bases to trimming and J lost 8 bases; unmatched junction nucleotides: 15. The CDR3 totals 16 residues.

This clone was counted a single time. The gene calls are TRBV28 and TRBJ2-1, with D possibly being TRBD2 (5 bases). V was clipped by 7 bases and J by 6 bases, with 16 bases between them. Germline V gene sequence: CDR1 MDHEN, CDR2 SYDVKM. The CDR3 contains 14 residues. In DNA form, the CDR3 reads TGTGCCAGCACCTCGATAGGAGGCCCCAATGAGCAGTTCTTC. Protein: CASTSIGGPNEQFF.

V gene TRBV7-9 combines with J gene TRBJ1-2; D possibly corresponds to TRBD1 (6 bases). The germline CDR1 and CDR2 sequences are SEHNR and FQNEAQ (reference sequence). V was cut by 2 bases and J by 4 bases, with 14 bases left in between. This CDR3 is 15 amino acids long. CDR3 DNA sequence: TGTGCCAGCAGCTTACAATCCGGGACACCCTATGGCTACACCTTC. Translating gives CASSLQSGTPYGYTF.

Regarding this clone: Other nucleotide sequences from this sample produce the same CDR3. The chain carries TRBV28 and TRBJ2-7; D possibly corresponds to TRBD1 (6 bases). Germline V CDR1 and CDR2: MDHEN, SYDVKM. This CDR3 contains 13 residues. V gave up 4 bases and J gave up 1 base, with 8 bases separating them. The CDR3 sequence: CASSSGQSYEQYF. The CDR3 DNA follows: TGTGCCAGCAGTTCCGGACAGTCCTACGAGCAGTACTTC.

The chain recombines TRBV5-4 with TRBJ1-2; D is possibly TRBD1 (5 bases). The germline V and J ends were trimmed by 0 bases and 5 bases, with 14 bases remaining between them. The germline gives CDR1 SGHNT, CDR2 YYREEE (reference sequence). CDR3 length equals 15 residues. The CDR3 protein is CASSLGPGDVYGYTF. CDR3 nucleotide sequence: TGTGCCAGCAGCTTGGGACCGGGGGATGTATATGGCTACACCTTC.

This chain links TRBV27 with TRBJ2-1; the D gene is possibly TRBD2 (5 bases). This CDR3 has 15 amino acids. V dropped 8 bases and J dropped 0 bases, with 14 bases sitting between them. Germline values: CDR1 MNHEY, CDR2 SMNVEV (reference sequence). The CDR3 DNA reads TGTGCCAGCGGACTTGGGAGAAGCTCCTACAATGAGCAGTTCTTC. This encodes CASGLGRSSYNEQFF.

This clone was seen once. The chain combines TRBV28 with TRBJ1-2; 9 nucleotides agree with TRBD1. The junction had 8 bases not matched to a gene; V was cut back by 6 bases and J by 6 bases. Germline V gives CDR1 MDHEN, CDR2 SYDVKM. The CDR3 loop spans 14 amino acids. The CDR3 DNA is TGTGCCAGCAGCCGATCGACAGGGGGGAATGGCTACACCTTC. Translating gives CASSRSTGGNGYTF.

CDR3 DNA: TGTGCCAGCAGCCGGTCGACGGGGACCTACGAGCAGTACTTC. Translating gives CASSRSTGTYEQYF. The chain uses TRBV5-6 and TRBJ2-7; D may be TRBD2 (5 bases). Deletions cut 4 bases from V and 2 bases from J, with 13 bases between. The CDR3 totals 14 residues. The germline CDR1 and CDR2 sequences are SGHDT and YYEEEE.

This sequence joins TRBV3-1 (or the pseudogene TRBV3-2) and TRBJ2-5, with 10 bases fitting TRBD2. Losses at the gene ends were 6 bases for V and 6 bases for J; bases not matched to a gene: 7. Germline V gives CDR1 LGHDT, CDR2 YNNKEL (reference sequence). The length of the CDR3 is 14 residues. The chain's CDR3 is CASRLAGEGKTQYF. The CDR3 DNA reads as TGTGCCAGCAGGCTAGCGGGAGAGGGAAAGACCCAGTACTTC.

The J gene is TRBJ2-7, the V gene TRBV6-5; 9 bases are shared with TRBD1. Germline values: CDR1 MNHEY, CDR2 SVGAGI. This CDR3 contains 13 residues. J was trimmed by 7 bases and V by 6 bases; bases with no gene match: 7. DNA of the CDR3: TGTGCCAGCAGGGGACAGGGATCGAGTGAGCAGTACTTC. As protein: CASRGQGSSEQYF.

This clone has more than one count but fewer than ten. This chain links TRBV9 with TRBJ1-5; D unresolved. Trimming took 0 bases from V and 7 from J, leaving 11 bases between them. In germline, CDR1 is SGDLS, CDR2 YYNGEE. This CDR3 is built from 14 residues. For the CDR3, the DNA is TGTGCCAGCAGCGTAGGAGGGCTGGGACAGCCCCAGCATTTT. Translated, it gives CASSVGGLGQPQHF.

The chain is built from TRBV19 and TRBJ1-1; D possibly corresponds to TRBD1 (5 bases). Germline CDR1 LNHDA, CDR2 SQIVND (reference sequence). The CDR3 is 14 amino acids. V lost 7 bases and J 5 bases, leaving 17 bases between the germline ends. The CDR3 sequence: CASMGGLRETEAFF. DNA for the CDR3: TGTGCCAGTATGGGGGGTCTTAGGGAGACTGAAGCTTTCTTT.